This note documents a single TCR beta chain sequence. As yet, its antigen is unknown. Preparation of TRB cDNA libraries relied on 5' RACE carrying UMI labels. TCRdb re-called the 5' RACE reads; one entry per CDR3 protein, DNA not given. In all, the sample yields more than 65,000 distinct CDR3 sequences. Germline V CDR1 and CDR2: SQVTM, ANQGSEA. CDR3 length: 15 amino acids. These data come from a study of CXCR3-negative and CXCR3-positive naive CD8 T cells. Study observations and caveats: The study found comparably high diversity in both naive subsets and much lower diversity in memory CD8+ cells. Memory cells differed in TRBV-TRBJ usage, but naive CXCR3-negative and CXCR3-positive cells had similar usage. Naive cells with CXCR3 showed TRB CDR3s that were more hydrophobic than those in CXCR3-negative naive cells.

Phenotypically, naive CD8+ T cells corresponded to CD45RO-CCR7+CD27+CD95-. This sequence joins TRBV29-1 and TRBJ2-7; TCRdb designates TRBD2, a call that cannot be tested without DNA. Material for sequencing was naive CXCR3- CD8+ T cells from blood. Specified subset: CD45RO-CCR7+CD27+CD95- naive CD8+ T cells lacking CXCR3 (TNR3-). The origin of this receptor is a human donor in good health. Some clones in this sample may be carry-over from other donors' samples. The CDR3 protein is CSVELGTALTYEQYF.